Listed below are T cell receptor beta chains from one sample, sequenced in a study of CD8+CD57+ T cells in acquired aplastic anemia. Each CDR3 protein gets one entry after TCRdb re-called the reads with MiXCR. The sample includes some 200,000 distinct CDR3 sequences, approximately 57% of them seen just once. Sequencing was carried out using sorted CD4+, CD8+, or CD8+CD57+ T cells (not recorded which) from PBMCs. Receptor source: a human donor in good health. The CDR3 runs from the conserved cysteine through the conserved F or W. A D gene is named only where the DNA matches it firmly. Size tells how often a clone was seen (once, few, many) or the class of an expanded clone, and some rows leave it out.

d_gene,abundance,v_gene,j_gene,CDR3aa,CDR3nt
-,once,TRBV7-2,TRBJ2-1,CASSNQGPGNEQFF,TGTGCCAGCAGCAACCAGGGCCCAGGGAATGAGCAGTTCTTC
-,-,TRBV2,TRBJ2-7,CATRPQGVYEQYF,TGTGCCACCCGCCCACAGGGAGTGTACGAGCAGTACTTC
-,few,TRBV7-9,TRBJ2-5,CASSSAGTRGETQYF,TGTGCCAGCAGCTCGGCCGGGACCCGGGGAGAGACCCAGTACTTC
TRBD2,-,TRBV29-1,TRBJ2-7,CSVEGLTSGTTYEQYF,TGCAGCGTTGAAGGCCTGACTAGCGGGACCACCTACGAGCAGTACTTC
-,-,TRBV29-1,TRBJ1-2,CSAPLAPPGYTF,TGCAGCGCCCCCCTCGCCCCCCCTGGCTACACCTTC
TRBD2,-,TRBV5-1,TRBJ2-7,CASTRLAGGPDEQHF,TGCGCCAGCACCCGCCTAGCGGGAGGGCCGGACGAGCAGCACTTC
TRBD1,once,TRBV2,TRBJ1-6,CASSGQGQGGRSPLHF,TGTGCCAGCAGTGGTCAAGGACAGGGTGGACGGTCACCCCTCCACTTT
-,-,TRBV12-3/TRBV12-4,TRBJ2-7,CASAIETHYEQYF,TGTGCCAGCGCCATCGAGACTCACTACGAGCAGTACTTC
-,-,TRBV19,TRBJ1-2,CASSISGGYGYTF,TGTGCCAGTAGTATAAGCGGGGGCTATGGCTACACCTTC
-,-,TRBV11-2,TRBJ2-5,CASSLHASYQETQYF,TGTGCCAGCAGCTTACATGCCTCATACCAAGAGACCCAGTACTTC
-,many,TRBV5-1,TRBJ1-1,CASSFQDQNTEAFF,TGCGCCAGCAGCTTTCAAGACCAGAACACTGAAGCTTTCTTT
TRBD1,-,TRBV5-1,TRBJ2-7,CASSLRIQGDEQYF,TGCGCCAGCAGCTTGCGGATACAGGGGGACGAGCAGTACTTC
TRBD1,-,TRBV5-4,TRBJ1-2,CASRASGTGGPYGYTF,TGTGCCAGCAGAGCCTCCGGGACAGGGGGCCCCTATGGCTACACCTTC
-,many,TRBV28,TRBJ1-6,CASSFQEDNSPLHF,TGTGCCAGCAGTTTTCAGGAAGATAATTCACCCCTCCACTTT
TRBD1,many,TRBV7-8,TRBJ2-5,CASSPGQGHQETQYF,TGTGCCAGCAGCCCGGGACAGGGGCACCAAGAGACCCAGTACTTC
-,once,TRBV7-8,TRBJ2-2,CASRRGGVVNTGELFF,TGTGCCAGCAGGCGTGGCGGGGTAGTCAACACCGGGGAGCTGTTTTTT
-,-,TRBV19,TRBJ2-1,CASRELGRGSYNEQFF,TGTGCCAGTAGAGAACTGGGAAGGGGCTCCTACAATGAGCAGTTCTTC
TRBD1,-,TRBV19,TRBJ2-1,CASRPGQSYNEQFF,TGTGCCAGTAGGCCGGGACAGAGCTACAATGAGCAGTTCTTC
-,many,TRBV19,TRBJ1-1,CARTHLGGSPGGTEAFF,TGTGCCAGAACACACCTGGGGGGCAGCCCGGGGGGGACTGAAGCTTTCTTT
-,-,TRBV7-2,TRBJ2-7,CASSGRTNTMNEQYF,TGTGCCAGCAGCGGGCGGACTAACACCATGAACGAGCAGTACTTC
-,few,TRBV19,TRBJ1-5,CASSINGYQPQHF,TGTGCCAGTAGTATTAACGGCTATCAGCCCCAGCATTTT
TRBD2,-,TRBV20-1,TRBJ2-1,CSARVTSGLANEQFF,TGCAGTGCTAGAGTAACTAGCGGGCTTGCCAATGAGCAGTTCTTC
TRBD1,-,TRBV29-1,TRBJ2-7,CSVVRGLSYEQYF,TGCAGCGTAGTTAGGGGGCTCTCCTACGAGCAGTACTTC
TRBD1,-,TRBV5-6,TRBJ1-6,CASSTGQGARNSPLHF,TGTGCCAGCAGCACGGGACAGGGGGCGCGCAATTCACCCCTCCACTTT
TRBD2,many,TRBV12-3/TRBV12-4,TRBJ2-2,CASSYGLAGDAGELFF,TGTGCCAGCAGCTACGGACTAGCGGGAGATGCCGGGGAGCTGTTTTTT
-,-,TRBV19,TRBJ2-2,CASCHGTGELFF,TGTGCCAGTTGTCACGGAACCGGGGAGCTGTTTTTT
TRBD2,many,TRBV29-1,TRBJ2-1,CSVSLAGGYNEQFF,TGCAGCGTTTCCCTAGCGGGGGGCTACAATGAGCAGTTCTTC
TRBD1,-,TRBV7-2,TRBJ2-7,CASSSVLQGVYEQYF,TGTGCCAGCAGCTCAGTTTTACAGGGGGTATACGAGCAGTACTTC
TRBD2,-,TRBV7-2,TRBJ2-7,CASSLGVSGGYERYF,TGTGCCAGCAGCTTAGGTGTTAGCGGGGGTTACGAGCGGTACTTC
TRBD2,-,TRBV7-9,TRBJ2-1,CASSPGLVVHEQFF,TGTGCCAGCAGCCCGGGACTAGTTGTTCATGAGCAGTTCTTC
TRBD2,-,TRBV10-3,TRBJ2-7,CASRTLAGGGEQYF,TGTGCCAGCAGAACTCTAGCGGGAGGAGGCGAGCAGTACTTC
TRBD1,-,TRBV19,TRBJ2-7,CASSRTGNYYEQYF,TGTGCCAGTAGCCGGACAGGGAATTACTACGAGCAGTACTTC
TRBD1,-,TRBV6-5,TRBJ1-1,CASSPTTGTGSTEAFF,TGTGCCAGCAGCCCGACGACCGGGACAGGGAGCACTGAAGCTTTCTTT
TRBD1,few,TRBV2,TRBJ2-2,CASSDRDVSPELFF,TGTGCCAGTTCGGACAGGGATGTTTCCCCGGAGCTGTTTTTT
-,-,TRBV2,TRBJ2-2,CASKLDVGELFF,TGTGCCAGCAAATTGGATGTAGGGGAGCTGTTTTTT
TRBD1,-,TRBV7-8,TRBJ1-6,CASTPRTGRSPLHF,TGTGCCAGCACCCCACGGACAGGAAGGTCACCCCTCCACTTT
TRBD2,-,TRBV7-9,TRBJ2-7,CASTLAGGPEQYF,TGTGCCAGCACTCTAGCGGGGGGGCCAGAGCAGTACTTC
-,-,TRBV7-9,TRBJ2-3,CASSFDPGLTDTQYF,TGTGCCAGCAGCTTTGACCCGGGCCTCACAGATACGCAGTATTTT
TRBD2,-,TRBV19,TRBJ2-7,CASSPQREGPNEQYF,TGTGCCAGTAGTCCCCAGCGGGAGGGCCCCAACGAGCAGTACTTC
TRBD2,many,TRBV20-1,TRBJ2-7,CSARGGEDVSLFEQYF,TGCAGTGCTAGGGGGGGGGAGGACGTAAGTCTATTCGAGCAGTACTTC
TRBD1,-,TRBV7-6,TRBJ1-6,CASSKGTGDSPLHF,TGTGCCAGCAGCAAAGGGACAGGGGATTCACCCCTCCACTTT
-,many,TRBV7-3,TRBJ1-1,CANSIGGGFAEAFF,TGTGCCAACAGCATAGGGGGGGGGTTCGCTGAAGCTTTCTTT
-,few,TRBV10-3,TRBJ2-7,CAISRQPDYEQYF,TGTGCCATCAGTAGACAGCCTGACTACGAGCAGTACTTC
TRBD2,-,TRBV20-1,TRBJ2-3,CSARRLATDTQYF,TGCAGTGCTAGACGACTAGCAACAGATACGCAGTATTTT
TRBD1,-,TRBV7-9,TRBJ1-1,CASSSRTGALNTEAFF,TGTGCCAGCAGCTCCCGGACAGGCGCCTTGAACACTGAAGCTTTCTTT
-,-,TRBV7-6,TRBJ2-5,CASSLGDTYQETQYF,TGTGCCAGCAGCTTGGGGGATACCTACCAAGAGACCCAGTACTTC
TRBD2,-,TRBV20-1,TRBJ2-7,CSARVGSGGPYEQYF,TGCAGTGCTAGGGTGGGGAGCGGGGGCCCCTACGAGCAGTACTTC
TRBD2,-,TRBV5-5,TRBJ2-5,CASSLVSGGQETQYF,TGTGCCAGCAGCTTAGTTTCGGGGGGTCAAGAGACCCAGTACTTC
-,-,TRBV20-1,TRBJ1-6,CSARPTGGYSPLHF,TGCAGTGCCCGACCGACAGGAGGATATTCACCCCTCCACTTT
-,once,TRBV20-1,TRBJ1-1,CSATGQAPEAFF,TGCAGTGCGACGGGGCAGGCTCCTGAAGCTTTCTTT
-,-,TRBV29-1,TRBJ1-1,CSVEWGGTEAFF,TGCAGCGTTGAGTGGGGAGGGACTGAAGCTTTCTTT
TRBD1,-,TRBV20-1,TRBJ1-5,CSAPGGGGQGLGQPQHF,TGCAGTGCCCCTGGGGGGGGGGGACAGGGTCTTGGTCAGCCCCAGCATTTT
TRBD2,few,TRBV2,TRBJ2-3,CASNSLAGGRSADTQYF,TGTGCCAGCAACAGCTTAGCGGGGGGGCGGAGTGCAGATACGCAGTATTTT